This T cell receptor beta chain was recorded in a study of blood T cell repertoires in COVID-19 (dated by TCRdb to between 2020 and 2021). General notes on the study: Samples covering the acute and convalescent phases of COVID-19 were provided by collaborators in the United States, Italy and Spain. The prospective study material was composed of cDNA or gDNA derived from T cells, B-cell-depleted T cells, or PBMCs. Deeply sampled blood TCRbeta repertoires from subjects exposed to, actively infected with, or recovered from COVID-19 were included in the dataset. The repertoires were made available in a free public database intended to serve as a resource for research on the immune response to SARS-CoV-2. Samples were obtained from the ongoing ImmuneRACE study (first 160 participants) and from 1,200 or so subjects provided by 6 global collaborators. Nearly every sample came with metadata listing a de-identified subject ID, COVID-19 status, age in years and sex. Where HLA class I and class II types were available, the types were taken from metadata supplied by the sample provider, not from assay-based typing.

Study-wide conclusions, independent of this receptor: Clinical and demographic metadata were provided uncurated, with the amount varying by source and participant.

Each collaborating institution followed its own protocols to collect whole blood in K2EDTA tubes. Collaborator samples were shipped for TCRbeta analysis as frozen whole blood, isolated PBMCs, or DNA extracted from either sample type. Via the germline V gene (reference sequence), CDR1 is MNHEY and CDR2 SMNVEV. The V end loses 6 bases and the J end loses 3 bases, and a stretch of 18 bases separates them. Spanning cysteine to phenylalanine, the CDR3 consists of 16 amino acids. Solely the CDR3 DNA is kept, with 48 bases framed from the first base. To note about this clone: The specificity of this receptor is unknown. No base-level quality is on record; no much larger clone is a single base apart.

TCRbeta CDR3 regions were amplified from genomic DNA by means of the immunoSEQ Assay, a bias-controlled multiplex PCR. The source study handled its data this way. The number of nucleated cells in each sample was estimated by amplification of reference gene primers within the assay. Sequence reads were collapsed and filtered to measure the absolute abundance of every unique TCRbeta CDR3 rearrangement. Productive Simpson clonality was computed per sample as the square root of Simpson's diversity index over productive rearrangements. This immuneACCESS table, as held by TCRdb, lists in-frame sequences with V and J called but not all clones. Of the missing ones, under half trace to an unresolved V gene in checked studies; the others have no known cause. Clonal size and the V and J genes are those of that table, whereas D and trimming came from the DNA. The sample yields about 110,000 clones; 82% were counted once. The top ten clonotypes cover roughly 15% of the sample.

The source is a woman aged 80 or over with acute or convalescent COVID-19. This chain joins TRBV27 to TRBJ1-5; matching of 5 bases hints at TRBD1 as the D gene. The specimen was peripheral blood. The nucleotide sequence is TGTGCCAGCAGGGCAACCGGGACTGGCTTCAATCAGCCCCAGCATTTT. Its protein reads: CASRATGTGFNQPQHF.